This TCR beta chain originates from a study of blood T cell repertoires in COVID-19. Study context: Spain, Italy and the United States supplied samples that represented acute and convalescent COVID-19. Sample material is recorded as cDNA or gDNA derived from T cells, B-cell-depleted T cells, or PBMCs.

The method was immunoSEQ multiplex PCR; TCRdb's version includes in-frame clones alone and lacks a portion of them. The sample comprises approximately 490,000 clones, 80% to 90% of which are singletons, and approximately 8% rests with the top ten. In Cohort 3, a recovered donor had either two negative PCRs, clearance, or symptom resolution. This clonotype was obtained from a woman aged 55-70 years who had recovered from COVID-19. The sequenced sample consisted of PBMCs or T cells enriched from blood (not recorded which).

The CDR3 region is CASSSALGTRDRATDTQYF. The CDR3 nucleotides are TGTGCCAGCAGCTCTGCTTTGGGTACCCGGGACAGGGCCACAGATACGCAGTATTTT. The V call is TRBV11-2, the J call TRBJ2-3; 9 bases agree with TRBD1. Trimming cost V 4 bases and J 2 bases; bases outside gene matches: 16. Germline CDR1 SGHAT, CDR2 FQNNGV. CDR3 size: 19 residues.